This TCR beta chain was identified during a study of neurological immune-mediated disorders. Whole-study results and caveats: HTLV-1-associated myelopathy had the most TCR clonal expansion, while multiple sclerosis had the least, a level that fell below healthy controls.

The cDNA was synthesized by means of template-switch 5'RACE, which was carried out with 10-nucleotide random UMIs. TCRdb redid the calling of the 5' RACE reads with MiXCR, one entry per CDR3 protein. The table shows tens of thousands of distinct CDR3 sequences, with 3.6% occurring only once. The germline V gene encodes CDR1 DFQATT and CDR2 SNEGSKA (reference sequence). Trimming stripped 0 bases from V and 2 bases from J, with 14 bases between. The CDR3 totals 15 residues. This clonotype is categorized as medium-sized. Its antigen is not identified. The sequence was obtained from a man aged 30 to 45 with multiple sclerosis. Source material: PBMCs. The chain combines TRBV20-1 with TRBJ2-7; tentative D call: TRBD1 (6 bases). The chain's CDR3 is CSARDPQGIPYEQYF. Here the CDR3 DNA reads TGCAGTGCTAGAGATCCCCAGGGGATACCCTACGAGCAGTACTTC.